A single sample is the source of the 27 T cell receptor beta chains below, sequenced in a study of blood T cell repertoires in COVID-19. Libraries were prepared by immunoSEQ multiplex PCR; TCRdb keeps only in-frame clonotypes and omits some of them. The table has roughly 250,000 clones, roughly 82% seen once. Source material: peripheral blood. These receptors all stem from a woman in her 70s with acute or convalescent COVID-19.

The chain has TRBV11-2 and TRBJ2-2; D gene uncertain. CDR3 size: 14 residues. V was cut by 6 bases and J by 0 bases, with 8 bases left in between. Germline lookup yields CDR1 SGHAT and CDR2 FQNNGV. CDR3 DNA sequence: TGTGCCAGCAGTCACGTAGCGAACACCGGGGAGCTGTTTTTT. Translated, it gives CASSHVANTGELFF.

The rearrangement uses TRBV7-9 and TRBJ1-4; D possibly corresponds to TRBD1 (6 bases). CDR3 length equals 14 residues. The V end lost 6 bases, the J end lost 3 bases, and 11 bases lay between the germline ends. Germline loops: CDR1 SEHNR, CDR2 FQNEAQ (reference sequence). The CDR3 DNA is TGTGCCAGCAGTCCAGGACAGCCTAATGAAAAACTGTTTTTT. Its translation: CASSPGQPNEKLFF.

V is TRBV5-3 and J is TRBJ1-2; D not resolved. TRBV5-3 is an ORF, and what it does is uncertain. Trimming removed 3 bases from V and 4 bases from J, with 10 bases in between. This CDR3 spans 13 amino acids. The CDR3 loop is CARSSHRGYGYTF. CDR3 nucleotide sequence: TGTGCCAGAAGCTCTCATCGGGGCTATGGCTACACCTTC.

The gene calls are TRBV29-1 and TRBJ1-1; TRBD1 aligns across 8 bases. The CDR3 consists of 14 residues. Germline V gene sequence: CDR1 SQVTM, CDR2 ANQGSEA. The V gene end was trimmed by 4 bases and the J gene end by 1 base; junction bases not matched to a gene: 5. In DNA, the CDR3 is TGCAGCGTTGCAGGGGGCACGCCGAACACTGAAGCTTTCTTT. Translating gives CSVAGGTPNTEAFF.

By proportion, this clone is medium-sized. CDR3 sequence reads: CASSQGGALTGELFF. The CDR3 DNA sequence: TGTGCCAGCAGCCAAGGGGGAGCCCTCACCGGGGAGCTGTTTTTT. The chain couples TRBV14 to TRBJ2-2; D may be TRBD2 (5 bases). Trimming left V 1 base short and J 4 bases short, with 10 bases between. Germline V lookup: CDR1 SGHDN, CDR2 FVKESK. The CDR3 extends over 15 amino acids.

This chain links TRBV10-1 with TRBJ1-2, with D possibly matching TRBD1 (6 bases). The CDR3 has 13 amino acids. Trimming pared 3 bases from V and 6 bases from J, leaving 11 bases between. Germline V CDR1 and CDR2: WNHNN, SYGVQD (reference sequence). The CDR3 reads CASSETGNHGYTF. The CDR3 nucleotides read TGCGCCAGCAGTGAAACAGGGAACCATGGCTACACCTTC.

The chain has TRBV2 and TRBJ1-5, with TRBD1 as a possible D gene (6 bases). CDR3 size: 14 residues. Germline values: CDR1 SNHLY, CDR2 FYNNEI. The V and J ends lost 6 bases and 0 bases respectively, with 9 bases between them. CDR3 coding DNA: TGTGCCAGCAGGGTAGGGGGTAGCAATCAGCCCCAGCATTTT. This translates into CASRVGGSNQPQHF.

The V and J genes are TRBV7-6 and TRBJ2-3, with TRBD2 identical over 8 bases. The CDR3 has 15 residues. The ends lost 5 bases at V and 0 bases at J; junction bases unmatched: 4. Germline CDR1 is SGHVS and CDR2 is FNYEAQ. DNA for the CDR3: TGTGCCAGCAGCCGGGGGGGGCTTAGCACAGATACGCAGTATTTT. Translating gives CASSRGGLSTDTQYF.

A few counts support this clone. The CDR3 DNA follows: TGTGCCAGTAGTATCCAGACAGGGGTAAGGACTGAAGCTTTCTTT. As protein: CASSIQTGVRTEAFF. The gene calls are TRBV19 and TRBJ1-1, with TRBD1 matching 8 bases. This CDR3 is 15 amino acids long. Germline V lookup: CDR1 LNHDA, CDR2 SQIVND (reference sequence). The V segment lost 3 bases and the J segment 5 bases; nucleotides outside the gene matches: 8.

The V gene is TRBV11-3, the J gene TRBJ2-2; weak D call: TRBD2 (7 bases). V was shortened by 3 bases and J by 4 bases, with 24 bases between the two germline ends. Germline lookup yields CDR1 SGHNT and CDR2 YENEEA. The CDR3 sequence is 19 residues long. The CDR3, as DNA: TGTGCCAGCAGCTTTTGGAGTAGTGGGGGGGCGCGGGCCACCGGGGAGCTGTTTTTT. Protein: CASSFWSSGGARATGELFF. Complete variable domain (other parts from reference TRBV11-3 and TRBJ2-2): EAGVVQSPRYKIIEKKQPVAFWCNPISGHNTLYWYLQNLGQGPELLIRYENEEAVDDSQLPKDRFSAERLKGVDSTLKIQPAELGDSAVYLCASSFWSSGGARATGELFFGEGSRLTVL.

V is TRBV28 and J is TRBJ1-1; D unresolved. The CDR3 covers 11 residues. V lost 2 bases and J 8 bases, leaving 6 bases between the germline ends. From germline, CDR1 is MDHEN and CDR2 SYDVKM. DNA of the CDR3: TGTGCCAGCAGTTTACGTTCCGAAGCTTTCTTT. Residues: CASSLRSEAFF.

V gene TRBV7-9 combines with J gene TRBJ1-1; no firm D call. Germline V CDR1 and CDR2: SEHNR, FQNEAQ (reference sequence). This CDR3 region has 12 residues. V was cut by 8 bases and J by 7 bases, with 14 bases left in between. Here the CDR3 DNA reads TGTGCCAGCTCTCGCAGGAACCTTGAAGCTTTCTTT. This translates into CASSRRNLEAFF.

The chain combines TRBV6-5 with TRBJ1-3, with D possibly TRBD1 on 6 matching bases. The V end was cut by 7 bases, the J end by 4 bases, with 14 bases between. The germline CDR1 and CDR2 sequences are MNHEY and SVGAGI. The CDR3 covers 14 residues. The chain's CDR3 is CASKVGGAGNTIYF. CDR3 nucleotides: TGTGCCAGCAAAGTAGGGGGTGCCGGAAACACCATATATTTT.

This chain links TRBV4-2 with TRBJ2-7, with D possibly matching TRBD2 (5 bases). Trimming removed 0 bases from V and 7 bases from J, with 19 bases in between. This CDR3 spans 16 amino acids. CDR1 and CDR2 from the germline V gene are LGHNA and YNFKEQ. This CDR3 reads CASSQEVRGTVGEQYF. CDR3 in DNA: TGTGCCAGCAGCCAAGAAGTCCGGGGAACAGTTGGGGAGCAGTACTTC.

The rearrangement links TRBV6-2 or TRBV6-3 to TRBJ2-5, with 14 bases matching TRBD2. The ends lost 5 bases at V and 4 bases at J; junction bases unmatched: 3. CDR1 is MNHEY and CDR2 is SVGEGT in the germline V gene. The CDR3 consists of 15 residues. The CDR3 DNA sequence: TGTGCCAGCAGTCCCGGGACTAGCGGGGGAGAGACCCAGTACTTC. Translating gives CASSPGTSGGETQYF.

The DNA for the CDR3 is TGCGCCAGCAGCTTGGATGCGGGGAGCTCCTACAATGAGCAGTTCTTC. It yields the protein CASSLDAGSSYNEQFF. The V gene is TRBV5-1, the J gene TRBJ2-1; the D gene is possibly TRBD2 (6 bases). The CDR3 has 16 amino acids. Germline V gene data show CDR1 as SGHRS and CDR2 as YFSETQ. Trimming left V 0 bases short and J 0 bases short, with 10 bases between. The complete variable domain, with remaining parts taken from reference TRBV5-1 and TRBJ2-1, reads KAGVTQTPRYLIKTRGQQVTLSCSPISGHRSVSWYQQTPGQGLQFLFEYFSETQRNKGNFPGRFSGRQFSNSRSEMNVSTLELGDSALYLCASSLDAGSSYNEQFFGPGTRLTVL.

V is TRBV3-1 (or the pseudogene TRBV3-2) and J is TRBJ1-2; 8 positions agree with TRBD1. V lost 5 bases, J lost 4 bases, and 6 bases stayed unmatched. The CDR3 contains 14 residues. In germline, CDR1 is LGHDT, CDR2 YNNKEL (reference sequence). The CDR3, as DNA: TGTGCCAGCAGCGGCCAGGGGGCTGGCTATGGCTACACCTTC. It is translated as CASSGQGAGYGYTF.

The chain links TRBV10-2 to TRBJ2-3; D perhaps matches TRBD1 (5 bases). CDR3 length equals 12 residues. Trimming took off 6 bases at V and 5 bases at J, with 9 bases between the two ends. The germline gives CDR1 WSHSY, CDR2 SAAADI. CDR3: CASSPTGDTQYF. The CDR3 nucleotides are TGCGCCAGCAGCCCCACAGGAGATACGCAGTATTTT.

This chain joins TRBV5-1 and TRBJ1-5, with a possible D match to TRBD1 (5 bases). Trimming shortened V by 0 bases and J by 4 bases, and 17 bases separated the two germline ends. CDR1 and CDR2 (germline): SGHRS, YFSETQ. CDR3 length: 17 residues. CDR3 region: CASSLAFGGDGNQPQHF. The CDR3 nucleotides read TGCGCCAGCAGCTTGGCCTTCGGGGGGGATGGAAATCAGCCCCAGCATTTT.

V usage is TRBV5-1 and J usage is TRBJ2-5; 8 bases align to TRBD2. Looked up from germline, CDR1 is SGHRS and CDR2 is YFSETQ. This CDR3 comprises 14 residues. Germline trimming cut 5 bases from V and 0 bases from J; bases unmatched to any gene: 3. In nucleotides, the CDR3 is TGCGCCAGCAGTCCTAGCGGGTACCAAGAGACCCAGTACTTC. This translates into CASSPSGYQETQYF.

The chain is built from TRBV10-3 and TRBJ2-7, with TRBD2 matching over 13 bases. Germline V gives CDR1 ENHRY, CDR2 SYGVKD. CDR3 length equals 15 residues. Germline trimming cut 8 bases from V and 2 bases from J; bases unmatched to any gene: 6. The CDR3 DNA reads TGTGCCATCGGAGAGGGACTAGCGGGGACCTACGAGCAGTACTTC. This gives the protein CAIGEGLAGTYEQYF.

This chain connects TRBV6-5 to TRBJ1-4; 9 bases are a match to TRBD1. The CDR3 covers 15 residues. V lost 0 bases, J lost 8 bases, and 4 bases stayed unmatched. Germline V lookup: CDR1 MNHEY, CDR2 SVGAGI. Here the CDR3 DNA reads TGTGCCAGCAGTTACTCGCGGGGACAGGGAGAAAAACTGTTTTTT. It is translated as CASSYSRGQGEKLFF.

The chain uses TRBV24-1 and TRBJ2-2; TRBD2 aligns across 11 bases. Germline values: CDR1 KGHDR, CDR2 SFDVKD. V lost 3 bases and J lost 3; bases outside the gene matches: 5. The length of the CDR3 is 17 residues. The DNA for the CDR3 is TGTGCCACCAGTGATGGGCCGACTAGCGGGGACACCGGGGAGCTGTTTTTT. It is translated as CATSDGPTSGDTGELFF.

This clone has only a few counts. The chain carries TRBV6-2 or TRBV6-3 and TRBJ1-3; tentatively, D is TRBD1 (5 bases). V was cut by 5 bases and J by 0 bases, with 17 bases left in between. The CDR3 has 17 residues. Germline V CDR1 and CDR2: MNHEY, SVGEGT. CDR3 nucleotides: TGTGCCAGCAGTGACGGCGTTCACAGGTTCTCTGGAAACACCATATATTTT. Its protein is CASSDGVHRFSGNTIYF.

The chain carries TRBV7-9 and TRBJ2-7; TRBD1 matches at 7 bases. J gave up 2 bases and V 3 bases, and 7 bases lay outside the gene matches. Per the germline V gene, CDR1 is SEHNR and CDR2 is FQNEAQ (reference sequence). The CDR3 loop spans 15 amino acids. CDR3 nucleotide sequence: TGTGCCAGCAGCTTTGACAGGGTAGCCCCCTACGAGCAGTACTTC. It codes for CASSFDRVAPYEQYF.

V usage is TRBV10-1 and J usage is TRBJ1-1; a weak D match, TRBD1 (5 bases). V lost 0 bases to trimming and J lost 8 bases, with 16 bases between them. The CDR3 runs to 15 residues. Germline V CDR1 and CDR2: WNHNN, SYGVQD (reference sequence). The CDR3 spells CASSESRQGIQEAFF. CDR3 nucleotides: TGCGCCAGCAGTGAGTCTCGCCAGGGTATCCAGGAAGCTTTCTTT.

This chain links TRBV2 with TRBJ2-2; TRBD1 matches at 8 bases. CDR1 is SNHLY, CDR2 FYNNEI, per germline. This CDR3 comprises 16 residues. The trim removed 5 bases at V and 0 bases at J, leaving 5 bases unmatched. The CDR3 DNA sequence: TGTGCCAGCAGTATCAGGGGGCCCGCGAACACCGGGGAGCTGTTTTTT. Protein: CASSIRGPANTGELFF.